A single sample is the source of the 11 T cell receptor beta chains below, sequenced in a study of blood T cell repertoires in COVID-19. TCRdb's copy holds only in-frame clones and misses some; the assay was immunoSEQ multiplex PCR. The table lists roughly 230,000 clones, 83% of them singletons. The sample taken for sequencing was peripheral blood. The source is a man aged 40-55 years with active or convalescent COVID-19.

In its sample, this clone was seen once. The chain combines TRBV11-3 with TRBJ2-1, with D tentatively TRBD2 (5 bases). This CDR3 is built from 12 residues. Trimming removed 5 bases from V and 10 bases from J, with 12 bases in between. Per the germline V gene, CDR1 is SGHNT and CDR2 is YENEEA. The CDR3 here is CASSPTDFEQFF. CDR3 bases: TGTGCCAGCAGCCCAACGGACTTCGAGCAGTTCTTC. The entire variable domain, with the rest obtained from reference TRBV11-3 and TRBJ2-1, is as follows: EAGVVQSPRYKIIEKKQPVAFWCNPISGHNTLYWYLQNLGQGPELLIRYENEEAVDDSQLPKDRFSAERLKGVDSTLKIQPAELGDSAVYLCASSPTDFEQFFGPGTRLTVL.

This sequence joins TRBV30 and TRBJ2-5; the match to TRBD2 covers 11 bases. Losses at the gene ends were 2 bases for V and 7 bases for J; bases not matched to a gene: 6. Germline CDR1 and CDR2: GTSNPN and SVGIG (reference sequence). This CDR3 has 14 amino acids. CDR3 sequence (DNA): TGTGCCTGGAGTCCTAGCGGGGGGTTTGGGACCCAGTACTTC. It encodes CAWSPSGGFGTQYF.

The chain carries TRBV10-2 and TRBJ2-1; a weak D match, TRBD2 (5 bases). This CDR3 is built from 15 residues. The germline gives CDR1 WSHSY, CDR2 SAAADI. V was shortened by 6 bases and J by 5 bases, with 17 bases between the two germline ends. This CDR3 is CASSKDSWNNNEQFF. CDR3 DNA: TGCGCCAGCAGCAAGGACTCGTGGAACAACAATGAGCAGTTCTTC.

This chain links TRBV27 with TRBJ1-4; 9 positions agree with TRBD1. The germline V gene has CDR1 MNHEY and CDR2 SMNVEV (reference sequence). This CDR3 is 15 amino acids long. The trim removed 4 bases at V and 11 bases at J, leaving 11 bases unmatched. The CDR3: CASSSIGQGPRKLFF. CDR3 coding DNA: TGTGCCAGCAGTTCAATCGGACAGGGGCCAAGGAAACTGTTTTTT.

This clone was counted only a few times. The J gene is TRBJ2-1, the V gene TRBV6-5; D possibly corresponds to TRBD2 (6 bases). Germline V gene sequence: CDR1 MNHEY, CDR2 SVGAGI. V shed 6 bases and J shed 0 bases, with 12 bases lying between them. The CDR3 totals 15 residues. This CDR3 is CASSPDYDSYNEQFF. CDR3 DNA sequence: TGTGCCAGCAGCCCGGACTATGACTCCTACAATGAGCAGTTCTTC.

The chain uses TRBV7-9 and TRBJ2-3, with TRBD2 matching 14 bases. In germline, CDR1 is SEHNR, CDR2 FQNEAQ (reference sequence). The CDR3 spans 19 residues. V lost 2 bases to trimming and J lost 5 bases; unmatched junction nucleotides: 12. CDR3 DNA: TGTGCCAGCAGCTTAAGCTTGACTAGCGGGAGGGTTTCCCAAGATACGCAGTATTTT. Its translation is CASSLSLTSGRVSQDTQYF.

The chain couples TRBV6-6 to TRBJ1-1; 9 nucleotides match TRBD1. V gave up 6 bases and J gave up 4 bases; unmatched junction bases: 9. Germline lookup yields CDR1 MNHNY and CDR2 SVGAGI (reference sequence). The CDR3 totals 15 residues. The CDR3 spells CASSPGTGYFTEAFF. In nucleotides, the CDR3 is TGTGCCAGCAGCCCCGGGACAGGGTATTTCACTGAAGCTTTCTTT.

This chain links TRBV10-1 with TRBJ2-7, with D perhaps matching TRBD1 (6 bases). CDR3 length equals 14 residues. Germline CDR1 is WNHNN and CDR2 is SYGVQD (reference sequence). With 0 bases removed from V and 3 bases from J, the gap between germline ends came to 9 bases. The CDR3 sequence: CASSESGTIYEQYF. The CDR3 DNA reads as TGCGCCAGCAGTGAGTCGGGGACAATCTACGAGCAGTACTTC.

The chain uses TRBV3-1 (or the pseudogene TRBV3-2) and TRBJ1-6, with D possibly being TRBD1 (6 bases). Germline CDR1 is LGHDT and CDR2 is YNNKEL (reference sequence). With 2 bases removed from V and 1 base from J, the gap between germline ends came to 15 bases. The CDR3 length is 18 residues. The CDR3 DNA sequence: TGTGCCAGCAGCCAACCGACAGGTGCTGGGTCCTATAATTCACCCCTCCACTTT. Its translation: CASSQPTGAGSYNSPLHF.

This chain joins TRBV5-1 and TRBJ1-1, with 9 bases fitting TRBD1. The germline CDR1 and CDR2 sequences are SGHRS and YFSETQ. The CDR3 is made up of 15 amino acids. J was trimmed by 3 bases and V by 4 bases; bases with no gene match: 7. The CDR3 region is CASSIRGQGDTEAFF. CDR3 coding DNA: TGCGCCAGCAGCATCAGGGGACAGGGAGACACTGAAGCTTTCTTT.

This clone was observed once. Other nucleotide sequences from this sample produce the same CDR3. This chain links TRBV28 with TRBJ2-7; tentative D call: TRBD2 (6 bases). Deletions cut 5 bases from V and 2 bases from J, with 10 bases between. Per the germline V gene, CDR1 is MDHEN and CDR2 is SYDVKM. This CDR3 has 13 amino acids. The DNA of the CDR3 is TGTGCCAGCAGTCTAGGGGAGGCCTACGAGCAGTACTTC. Encoded protein: CASSLGEAYEQYF.